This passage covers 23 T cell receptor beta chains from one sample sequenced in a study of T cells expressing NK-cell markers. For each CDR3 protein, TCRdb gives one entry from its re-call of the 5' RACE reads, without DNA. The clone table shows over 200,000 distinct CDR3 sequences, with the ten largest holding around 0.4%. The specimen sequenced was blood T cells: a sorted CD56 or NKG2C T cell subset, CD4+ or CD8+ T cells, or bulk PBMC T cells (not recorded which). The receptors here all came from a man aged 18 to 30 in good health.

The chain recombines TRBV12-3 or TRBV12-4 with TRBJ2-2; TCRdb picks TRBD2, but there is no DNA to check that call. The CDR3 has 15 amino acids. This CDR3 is CASKRGGEGTGELFF.

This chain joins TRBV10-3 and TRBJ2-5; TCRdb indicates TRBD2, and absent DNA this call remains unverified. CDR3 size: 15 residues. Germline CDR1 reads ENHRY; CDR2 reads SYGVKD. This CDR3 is CAIGGLAGAQETQYF.

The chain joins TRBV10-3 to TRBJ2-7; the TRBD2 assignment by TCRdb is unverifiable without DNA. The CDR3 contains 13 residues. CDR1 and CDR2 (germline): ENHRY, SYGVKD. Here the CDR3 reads CAIREGLLYEQYF.

The CDR3 loop is CAQDFWTSGRLGTPGSCFF. The chain has TRBV23-1 and TRBJ2-2; the D gene TCRdb calls, TRBD2, cannot be checked with no DNA. TRBV23-1 is given ORF status, its function remaining uncertain. CDR3 size: 19 residues.

CDR3 in amino acids: CASSLFWATGELFF. V gene TRBV11-3 combines with J gene TRBJ2-2; TCRdb indicates TRBD1, and absent DNA this call remains unverified. Germline-derived CDR1 and CDR2 are SGHNT and YENEEA. The CDR3 length is 14 residues.

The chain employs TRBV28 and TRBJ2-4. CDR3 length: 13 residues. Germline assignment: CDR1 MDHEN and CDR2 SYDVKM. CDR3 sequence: CASGETIQNIQYF.

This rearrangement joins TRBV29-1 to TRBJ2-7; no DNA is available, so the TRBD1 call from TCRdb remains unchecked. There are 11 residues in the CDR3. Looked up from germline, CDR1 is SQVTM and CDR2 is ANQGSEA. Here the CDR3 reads CSVGWGSEQYF.

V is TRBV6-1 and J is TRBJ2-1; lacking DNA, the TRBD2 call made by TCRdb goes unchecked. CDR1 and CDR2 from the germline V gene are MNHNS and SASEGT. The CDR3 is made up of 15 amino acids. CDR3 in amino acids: CASRSGLAAYNEQFF.

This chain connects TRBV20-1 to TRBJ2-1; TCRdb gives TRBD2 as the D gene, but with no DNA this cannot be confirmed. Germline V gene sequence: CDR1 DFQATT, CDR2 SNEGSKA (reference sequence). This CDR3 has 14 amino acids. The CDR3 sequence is CSAVQAGGTNEQFF.

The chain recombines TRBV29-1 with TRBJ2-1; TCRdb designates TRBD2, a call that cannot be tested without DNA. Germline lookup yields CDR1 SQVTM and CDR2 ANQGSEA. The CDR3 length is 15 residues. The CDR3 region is CSAGTLAAGTNEQFF.

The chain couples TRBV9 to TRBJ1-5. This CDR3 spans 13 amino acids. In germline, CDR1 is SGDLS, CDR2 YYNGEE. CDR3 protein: CASSVGPNQPQHF.

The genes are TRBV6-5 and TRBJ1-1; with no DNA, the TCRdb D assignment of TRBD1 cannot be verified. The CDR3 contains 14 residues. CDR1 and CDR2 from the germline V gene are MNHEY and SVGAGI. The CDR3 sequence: CASSLGTGFAEAFF.

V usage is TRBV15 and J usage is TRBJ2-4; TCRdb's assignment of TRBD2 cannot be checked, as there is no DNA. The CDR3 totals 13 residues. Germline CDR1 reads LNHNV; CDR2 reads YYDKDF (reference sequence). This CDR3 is CATSRDHQGRVYF.

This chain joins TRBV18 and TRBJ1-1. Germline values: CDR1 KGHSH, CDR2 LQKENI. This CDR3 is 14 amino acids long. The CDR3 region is CATKHPRVNTEAFF.

This CDR3 is CASSIGRAENIQYF. The gene calls are TRBV19 and TRBJ2-4. CDR3 size: 14 residues. The germline CDR1 and CDR2 sequences are LNHDA and SQIVND (reference sequence).

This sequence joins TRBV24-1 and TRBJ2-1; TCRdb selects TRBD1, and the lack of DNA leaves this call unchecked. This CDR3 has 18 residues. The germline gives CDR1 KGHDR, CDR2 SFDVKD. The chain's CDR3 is CATSDPKGGTGREGEQFF.

This CDR3 reads CASMDARDRETQYF. V is TRBV12-3 or TRBV12-4 and J is TRBJ2-5. The CDR3 contains 14 residues.

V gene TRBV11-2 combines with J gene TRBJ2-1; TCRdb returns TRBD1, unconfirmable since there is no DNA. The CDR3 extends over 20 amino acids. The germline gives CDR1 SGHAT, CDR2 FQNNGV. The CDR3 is CASSPDPFDRDRARYNEQFF.

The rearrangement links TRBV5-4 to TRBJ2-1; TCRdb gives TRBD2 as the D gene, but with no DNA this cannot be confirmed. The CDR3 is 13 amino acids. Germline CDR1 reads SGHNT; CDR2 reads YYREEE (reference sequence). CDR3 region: CASSLTSSNEQFF.

The CDR3 loop reads CASSLGGYWFF. V is TRBV7-2 and J is TRBJ2-1. CDR1 SGHTA and CDR2 FQGNSA come from the germline V gene. This CDR3 has 11 amino acids. The full variable domain, with the rest looked up from reference TRBV7-2 and TRBJ2-1, is GAGVSQSPSNKVTEKGKDVELRCDPISGHTALYWYRQSLGQGLEFLIYFQGNSAPDKSGLPSDRFSAERTGGSVSTLTIQRTQQEDSAVYLCASSLGGYWFFGPGTRLTVL.

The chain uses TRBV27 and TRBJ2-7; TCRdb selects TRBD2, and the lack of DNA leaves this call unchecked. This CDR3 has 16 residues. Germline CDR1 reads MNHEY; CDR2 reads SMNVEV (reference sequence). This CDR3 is CASSSPRTSGSYEQYF.

The chain's CDR3 is CASKRVEGSPLHF. The rearrangement joins TRBV6-1 to TRBJ1-6. This CDR3 has 13 amino acids. Germline V CDR1 and CDR2: MNHNS, SASEGT.

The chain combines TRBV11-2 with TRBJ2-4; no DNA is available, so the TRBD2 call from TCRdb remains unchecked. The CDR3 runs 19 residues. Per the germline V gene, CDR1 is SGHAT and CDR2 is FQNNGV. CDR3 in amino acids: CASSLVGLAGVLAKNIQYF.